Presented here are 28 T cell receptor beta chains from one specimen sequenced in a study of blood T cell repertoires in COVID-19. Libraries were prepared by immunoSEQ multiplex PCR; TCRdb keeps only in-frame clonotypes and omits some of them. The data hold 60,000 to 70,000 clones, with about 91% observed a single time. What was sequenced was peripheral blood. The receptors derive from an elderly woman with active COVID-19.

J is TRBJ1-1 and V is TRBV11-2, with no clear D. Per germline, CDR1 SGHAT and CDR2 FQNNGV. The CDR3 loop spans 14 amino acids. V was cut by 1 base and J by 1 base, with 7 bases left in between. CDR3 nucleotide sequence: TGTGCCAGCAGCTTAGGACACACGAACACTGAAGCTTTCTTT. Translated, it gives CASSLGHTNTEAFF.

This clone showed up just a few times. The gene calls are TRBV7-2 and TRBJ2-2, with a possible D match to TRBD2 (5 bases). The V end was cut by 2 bases, the J end by 1 base, with 14 bases between. This CDR3 has 17 residues. Germline V lookup: CDR1 SGHTA, CDR2 FQGNSA. The CDR3 sequence is CASSLLSPGRNTGELFF. The DNA for the CDR3 is TGTGCCAGCAGCTTATTGTCGCCGGGGAGGAACACCGGGGAGCTGTTTTTT.

The CDR3 region has the DNA TGTGCCAGTAGAGACAGGGCTGGAAACACCATATATTTT. This translates into CASRDRAGNTIYF. V usage is TRBV19 and J usage is TRBJ1-3; 7 bases are a match to TRBD1. Germline trimming cut 6 bases from V and 2 bases from J; bases unmatched to any gene: 1. Germline V lookup: CDR1 LNHDA, CDR2 SQIVND (reference sequence). CDR3 length equals 13 residues.

V gene TRBV28 combines with J gene TRBJ2-7; D may be TRBD2 (5 bases). V was clipped by 4 bases and J by 3 bases, with 13 bases between them. This CDR3 contains 14 residues. Germline CDR1 reads MDHEN; CDR2 reads SYDVKM. The CDR3: CASSSPGSYYEQYF. In nucleotides, the CDR3 is TGTGCCAGCAGTTCTCCGGGAAGTTACTACGAGCAGTACTTC.

The chain employs TRBV5-4 and TRBJ2-5; 10 bases agree with TRBD2. The junction had 4 bases not matched to a gene; V was cut back by 0 bases and J by 2 bases. The CDR3 consists of 16 residues. CDR1 and CDR2 from the germline V gene are SGHNT and YYREEE (reference sequence). The CDR3 region is CASSLGGSGGQETQYF. The DNA of the CDR3 is TGTGCCAGCAGCTTGGGTGGTAGCGGGGGGCAAGAGACCCAGTACTTC.

This clone showed up just once. The chain couples TRBV4-2 to TRBJ2-7, with D possibly TRBD1 on 6 matching bases. The CDR3 runs to 17 residues. Per germline, CDR1 LGHNA and CDR2 YNFKEQ. Trimming removed 1 base at V and 0 bases at J, with 16 bases between. CDR3 coding DNA: TGTGCCAGCAGCCAAGGGGGGTACAGGGAAAACTCCTACGAGCAGTACTTC. Its translation: CASSQGGYRENSYEQYF.

The chain carries TRBV4-2 and TRBJ2-3; 12 positions agree with TRBD2. The trim removed 1 base at V and 2 bases at J, leaving 7 bases unmatched. Germline loops: CDR1 LGHNA, CDR2 YNFKEQ. The CDR3 has 18 amino acids. CDR3 DNA: TGTGCCAGCAGCCAAGGATCAGGACTAGCGGGGTACACAGATACGCAGTATTTT. This codes for CASSQGSGLAGYTDTQYF.

The chain combines TRBV7-2 with TRBJ2-5, with D maybe TRBD1 (5 bases). Trimming shortened V by 2 bases and J by 4 bases, and 11 bases separated the two germline ends. From germline, CDR1 is SGHTA and CDR2 FQGNSA. This CDR3 contains 14 residues. The CDR3 spells CASSLSYRLETQYF. In DNA form, the CDR3 reads TGTGCCAGCAGCTTAAGTTACAGGCTAGAGACCCAGTACTTC.

As DNA, the CDR3 is TGTGCCAGCAGCCTCGGGGGGGGGCTAGCGTATCAAGAGACCCAGTACTTC. Translating it yields CASSLGGGLAYQETQYF. The chain couples TRBV11-3 to TRBJ2-5, with TRBD2 matching over 8 bases. J was trimmed by 2 bases and V by 5 bases; bases with no gene match: 13. Germline lookup yields CDR1 SGHNT and CDR2 YENEEA. The CDR3 totals 17 residues. Variable domain in full (rest from reference TRBV11-3 and TRBJ2-5): EAGVVQSPRYKIIEKKQPVAFWCNPISGHNTLYWYLQNLGQGPELLIRYENEEAVDDSQLPKDRFSAERLKGVDSTLKIQPAELGDSAVYLCASSLGGGLAYQETQYFGPGTRLLVL.

The chain combines TRBV4-1 with TRBJ2-5; 8 bases line up with TRBD2. Looked up from germline, CDR1 is MGHRA and CDR2 is YSYEKL. V gave up 1 base and J gave up 0 bases; unmatched junction bases: 7. The CDR3 totals 17 residues. CDR3 sequence reads: CASSQGPSGLNQETQYF. Written as DNA, the CDR3 is TGCGCCAGCAGCCAAGGTCCTAGCGGGCTAAACCAAGAGACCCAGTACTTC.

V gene TRBV10-1 combines with J gene TRBJ2-1; 8 bases line up with TRBD2. V trimming: 3 bases; J trimming: 8 bases; junction bases outside the gene matches: 12. The CDR3 contains 16 residues. Germline CDR1 reads WNHNN; CDR2 reads SYGVQD (reference sequence). CDR3 coding DNA: TGCGCCAGCAGTGAAGGCCCCCCCCGGGGGGGGTATGAGCAGTTCTTC. Protein: CASSEGPPRGGYEQFF.

In DNA form, the CDR3 reads TGTGCCAGCAGCGTAGTTGGGACTAGAGAGGATACGCAGTATTTT. Protein sequence: CASSVVGTREDTQYF. V gene TRBV9 combines with J gene TRBJ2-3; 8 bases map to TRBD2. The CDR3 length is 15 residues. Looked up from germline, CDR1 is SGDLS and CDR2 is YYNGEE. Germline trimming cut 0 bases from V and 6 bases from J; bases unmatched to any gene: 6.

The sample holds a few counts of this clone. The V call is TRBV7-2, the J call TRBJ1-1; 7 bases are a match to TRBD1. The junction had 13 bases not matched to a gene; V was cut back by 10 bases and J by 8 bases. CDR3 length: 13 amino acids. Per the germline V gene, CDR1 is SGHTA and CDR2 is FQGNSA. CDR3 in amino acids: CATRGPNPLEAFF. Written as DNA, the CDR3 is TGTGCCACGAGGGGGCCAAATCCCCTGGAAGCTTTCTTT. The full variable domain, its missing parts supplied by reference TRBV7-2 and TRBJ1-1, is GAGVSQSPSNKVTEKGKDVELRCDPISGHTALYWYRQSLGQGLEFLIYFQGNSAPDKSGLPSDRFSAERTGGSVSTLTIQRTQQEDSAVYLCATRGPNPLEAFFGQGTRLTVV.

This clone occurred once. The chain links TRBV28 to TRBJ2-7; 14 bases map to TRBD2. This CDR3 has 18 residues. CDR1 and CDR2 (germline): MDHEN, SYDVKM. The V gene end was trimmed by 7 bases and the J gene end by 0 bases; junction bases not matched to a gene: 11. In DNA, the CDR3 is TGTGCCAGCAACCTGGGACTAGCGGGGGCCCCCTTCTCCTACGAGCAGTACTTC. It encodes CASNLGLAGAPFSYEQYF.

This clone has just one count. V gene TRBV28 combines with J gene TRBJ1-3; TRBD1 is a possible D gene (5 bases). V lost 3 bases and J lost 1, with 13 bases in between. CDR1 and CDR2 from the germline V gene are MDHEN and SYDVKM. This CDR3 has 16 amino acids. DNA for the CDR3: TGTGCCAGCAGTTTTTGGTGGGGCTCATCTGGAAACACCATATATTTT. Its protein product is CASSFWWGSSGNTIYF.

This clone was found once. This chain connects TRBV5-1 to TRBJ1-2, with no clear D. The ends were cut back, 5 bases at V and 4 bases at J, with 12 bases in the middle. This CDR3 spans 13 amino acids. Germline CDR1 is SGHRS and CDR2 is YFSETQ. The CDR3 nucleotides are TGCGCCAGCAGGGTAGACAAGGCCTATGGCTACACCTTC. This translates into CASRVDKAYGYTF.

The rearrangement uses TRBV7-2 and TRBJ1-1; 8 nucleotides align to TRBD1. Germline loops: CDR1 SGHTA, CDR2 FQGNSA. V was clipped by 5 bases and J by 3 bases; unmatched bases: 8. This CDR3 contains 15 residues. CDR3 region: CASSPQGAEYTEAFF. The CDR3 coding sequence is TGTGCCAGCAGCCCCCAGGGGGCAGAGTACACTGAAGCTTTCTTT. The full variable domain, in which reference TRBV7-2 and TRBJ1-1 provide the parts outside the CDR3, is GAGVSQSPSNKVTEKGKDVELRCDPISGHTALYWYRQSLGQGLEFLIYFQGNSAPDKSGLPSDRFSAERTGGSVSTLTIQRTQQEDSAVYLCASSPQGAEYTEAFFGQGTRLTVV.

This chain connects TRBV7-9 to TRBJ2-5; 7 nucleotides agree with TRBD2. This CDR3 has 14 amino acids. V lost 5 bases and J lost 2; bases outside the gene matches: 5. CDR1 and CDR2 from the germline V gene are SEHNR and FQNEAQ (reference sequence). The CDR3 DNA is TGTGCCAGCAGCCGACTAGCACTGCAAGAGACCCAGTACTTC. It is translated as CASSRLALQETQYF.

The gene calls are TRBV7-3 and TRBJ2-7; TRBD1 aligns across 9 bases. From germline, CDR1 is SGHTA and CDR2 FQGTGA. J gave up 8 bases and V 5 bases, and 13 bases lay outside the gene matches. The CDR3 length is 15 residues. The CDR3 nucleotides read TGTGCCAGCAGCCCGACAGGGGGTGGATCCATTCAGCAGTACTTC. This gives the protein CASSPTGGGSIQQYF.

The count of this clone is one. V is TRBV24-1 and J is TRBJ2-3; TRBD2 is a possible D gene (6 bases). The V gene's germline CDR1 is KGHDR and CDR2 SFDVKD. CDR3 length: 15 amino acids. Trimming took off 2 bases at V and 1 base at J, with 9 bases between the two ends. CDR3 coding DNA: TGTGCCACCAGTGATTCCGGGAGAGGCACAGATACGCAGTATTTT. The encoded protein is CATSDSGRGTDTQYF.

The J gene is TRBJ2-3, the V gene TRBV5-1; 7 bases agree with TRBD2. V shed 2 bases and J 2 bases; nucleotides not matched to a gene: 2. CDR1 SGHRS and CDR2 YFSETQ come from the germline V gene. The CDR3 runs 14 residues. Here the CDR3 reads CASSLAGPTDTQYF. In DNA, the CDR3 is TGCGCCAGCAGCTTAGCGGGACCCACAGATACGCAGTATTTT.

This chain links TRBV18 with TRBJ2-7; 8 bases map to TRBD2. With V trimmed by 3 bases and J by 0 bases, 4 bases remained unmatched. The CDR3 has 15 residues. In germline, CDR1 is KGHSH, CDR2 LQKENI. The CDR3 loop is CASSPQRESSYEQYF. The CDR3 DNA sequence: TGTGCCAGCTCACCTCAGCGGGAGTCCTCCTACGAGCAGTACTTC.

V usage is TRBV11-3 and J usage is TRBJ2-1, with TRBD2 identical over 13 bases. The V gene's germline CDR1 is SGHNT and CDR2 YENEEA. Losses at the gene ends were 5 bases for V and 5 bases for J; bases not matched to a gene: 3. The CDR3 loop spans 15 amino acids. The CDR3 protein is CASSLGTSGDNEQFF. CDR3 DNA sequence: TGTGCCAGCAGCCTCGGGACTAGCGGGGACAATGAGCAGTTCTTC.

V is TRBV7-9 and J is TRBJ2-1; 9 nucleotides match TRBD2. V trimming: 5 bases; J trimming: 4 bases; junction bases outside the gene matches: 3. The germline CDR1 and CDR2 sequences are SEHNR and FQNEAQ (reference sequence). The CDR3 has 14 residues. The CDR3 here is CASSQTSGYNEQFF. The CDR3 DNA is TGTGCCAGCAGCCAGACTAGCGGTTACAATGAGCAGTTCTTC.

V gene TRBV12-3 or TRBV12-4 combines with J gene TRBJ2-7; 9 bases align to TRBD1. The CDR3 is 13 residues long. V shed 3 bases, J shed 6 bases, and the junction held 3 bases outside the gene matches. CDR3 bases: TGTGCCAGCAGTTTCTACAGGGGGCGCGAGCAGTACTTC. It translates to CASSFYRGREQYF.

V is TRBV18 and J is TRBJ2-3; TRBD2 is a possible D gene (6 bases). V was cut by 10 bases and J by 2 bases, with 13 bases left in between. The CDR3 is 13 amino acids. The germline V gene encodes CDR1 KGHSH and CDR2 LQKENI. The CDR3 is CATSGGATDTQYF. The CDR3 DNA reads TGTGCCACCTCCGGGGGTGCCACAGATACGCAGTATTTT.

This rearrangement joins TRBV9 to TRBJ2-3, with 13 bases identical to TRBD2. The CDR3 contains 15 residues. The J segment lost 2 bases and the V segment lost 6 bases, leaving 3 bases of the junction unmatched. Germline V CDR1 and CDR2: SGDLS, YYNGEE. Here the CDR3 DNA reads TGTGCCAGCACGGGACTAGCGGGGTCCACAGATACGCAGTATTTT. Amino acid sequence: CASTGLAGSTDTQYF.

The chain has TRBV5-8 and TRBJ1-6, with 8 positions matching TRBD1. V trimming: 2 bases; J trimming: 1 base; junction bases outside the gene matches: 5. In germline, CDR1 is SGHTS, CDR2 YDEGEE. The CDR3 consists of 17 residues. The CDR3 DNA is TGTGCCAGCAGCTTAGGGGACAGGAGATCCTATAATTCACCCCTCCACTTT. Amino acids: CASSLGDRRSYNSPLHF.